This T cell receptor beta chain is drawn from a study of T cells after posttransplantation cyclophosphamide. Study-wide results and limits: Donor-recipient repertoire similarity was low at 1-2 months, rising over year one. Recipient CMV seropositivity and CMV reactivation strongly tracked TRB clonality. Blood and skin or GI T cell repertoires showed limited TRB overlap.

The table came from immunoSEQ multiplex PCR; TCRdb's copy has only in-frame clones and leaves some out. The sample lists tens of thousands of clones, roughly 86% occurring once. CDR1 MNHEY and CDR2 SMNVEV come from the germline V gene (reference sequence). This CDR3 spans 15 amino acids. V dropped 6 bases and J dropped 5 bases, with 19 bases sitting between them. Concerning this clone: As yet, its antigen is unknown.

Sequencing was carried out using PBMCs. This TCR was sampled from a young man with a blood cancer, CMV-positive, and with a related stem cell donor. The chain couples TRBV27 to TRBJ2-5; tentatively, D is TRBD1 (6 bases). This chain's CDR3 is CASSSSTGAWETQYF. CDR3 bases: TGTGCCAGCAGCTCCTCGACAGGAGCCTGGGAGACCCAGTACTTC.